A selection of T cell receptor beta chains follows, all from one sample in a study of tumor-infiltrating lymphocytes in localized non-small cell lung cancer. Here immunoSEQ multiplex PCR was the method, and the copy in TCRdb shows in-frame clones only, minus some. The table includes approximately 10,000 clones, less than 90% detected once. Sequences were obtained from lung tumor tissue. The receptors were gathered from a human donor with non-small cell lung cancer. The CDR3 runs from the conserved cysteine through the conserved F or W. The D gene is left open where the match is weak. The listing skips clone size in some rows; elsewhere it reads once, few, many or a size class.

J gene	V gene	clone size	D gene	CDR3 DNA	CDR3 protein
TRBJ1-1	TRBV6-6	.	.	TGTGCCAGCAGTTCTGTTTTGAACACTGAAGCTTTCTTT	CASSSVLNTEAFF
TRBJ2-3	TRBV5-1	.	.	TGCGCCAGCAGCTTGGAGGGGACCACGGGGGTAAGGGCAGATACGCAGTATTTT	CASSLEGTTGVRADTQYF
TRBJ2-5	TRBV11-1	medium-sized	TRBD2	TGTGCCAGCAGCGTCCCCAGCGGGAGTCCGGAGACCCAGTACTTC	CASSVPSGSPETQYF
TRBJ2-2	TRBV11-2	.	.	TGTGCCAGCAGCTTTTCCCCCTTAGGAGCGGGCTCGGCCACCGGGGAGCTGTTTTTT	CASSFSPLGAGSATGELFF
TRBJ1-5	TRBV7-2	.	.	TGTGCCAGCAGCTCGACGAATCAGCCCCAGCATTTT	CASSSTNQPQHF
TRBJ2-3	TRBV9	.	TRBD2	TGTGCCAGCAGCGTAGTGGGGGAGGGAGATACGCAGTATTTT	CASSVVGEGDTQYF
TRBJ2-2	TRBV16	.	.	TGTGCCAGCAGCCAAGGGTTCACCGGGGAGCTGTTTTTT	CASSQGFTGELFF
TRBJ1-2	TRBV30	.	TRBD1	TGTGCCTGGAGTCCCCCCCGGGAAGGGGGCGCTTATGGCTACACCTTC	CAWSPPREGGAYGYTF
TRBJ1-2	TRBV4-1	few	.	TGCGCCAGCAGCCAGGAGCCTGCCTACACCTTC	CASSQEPAYTF
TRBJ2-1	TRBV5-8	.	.	TGTGCCAGCAGCCGGGGGGCTGCATACAATGAGCAGTTCTTC	CASSRGAAYNEQFF
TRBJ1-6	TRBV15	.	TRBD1	TGTGCCACCAGCGGCCGGGACAGACCTAATTCACCCCTCCACTTT	CATSGRDRPNSPLHF
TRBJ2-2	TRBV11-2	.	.	TGTGCCAGCAGCTTATTAGTCACAGCCCTTATCACCGGGGAGCTGTTTTTT	CASSLLVTALITGELFF
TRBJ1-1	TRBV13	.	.	TGTGCCACGAAGAGAGATTACAGGTTGAACACTGAAGCTTTCTTT	CATKRDYRLNTEAFF
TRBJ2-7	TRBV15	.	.	TGTGCCACCAGCAGAGATCGTCAGTCGCAGTACTTC	CATSRDRQSQYF
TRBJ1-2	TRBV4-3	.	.	TGCGCCAGCAGCCGCTCACGACAGGACGGCTACACCTTC	CASSRSRQDGYTF
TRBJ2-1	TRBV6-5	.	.	TGTGCCAGCGGCCGCGATGAGCAGTTCTTC	CASGRDEQFF
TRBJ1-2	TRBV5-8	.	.	TGTGCCAGCAGCTTGGGGGCGCAAGGCTACACCTTC	CASSLGAQGYTF
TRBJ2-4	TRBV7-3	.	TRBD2	TGTGCCAGCAGCCCACTAGCGGGAAGCTGGTACATTCAGTACTTC	CASSPLAGSWYIQYF
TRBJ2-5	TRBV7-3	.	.	TGTGCCAGCAGCTCCGGAGCCCTAGAGACCCAGTACTTC	CASSSGALETQYF
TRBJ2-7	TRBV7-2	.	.	TGTGCCAGCAGCTTAGTTACTTCCCAGAGCCCTATCTACGAGCAGTACTTC	CASSLVTSQSPIYEQYF
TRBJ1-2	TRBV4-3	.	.	TGCGCCAGCAGCTCTTTGAGTTCGGCTAACTATGGCTACACCTTC	CASSSLSSANYGYTF
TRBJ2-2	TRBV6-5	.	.	TGTGCCAGCAGTTACGTAGGGACGTCAACCGGGGAGCTGTTTTTT	CASSYVGTSTGELFF
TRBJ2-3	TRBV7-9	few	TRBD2	TGTGCCAGCAGCTTATTGGGGGGGACTAGCACAGATACGCAGTATTTT	CASSLLGGTSTDTQYF
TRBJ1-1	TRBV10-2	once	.	TGCGCCAGCAGTGAGGGACGGACTGAAGCTTTCTTT	CASSEGRTEAFF
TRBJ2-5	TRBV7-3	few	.	TGTGCCAGCAGCCTTAGGCCCTGGGAGACCCAGTACTTC	CASSLRPWETQYF
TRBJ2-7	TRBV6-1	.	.	TGTGCCAGCAGTGTCAGACAGACGTCCTACGAGCAGTACTTC	CASSVRQTSYEQYF
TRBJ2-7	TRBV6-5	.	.	TGTGCCAGCAGTCCCTCGGGAATCTACGAGCAGTACTTC	CASSPSGIYEQYF
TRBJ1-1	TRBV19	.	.	TGTGCCAGTAGCCAAGGGCGAGAGACTGAAGCTTTCTTT	CASSQGRETEAFF
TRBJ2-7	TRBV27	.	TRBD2	TGTGCCAGCAGTTCCTTGGGACTAGCGGGGGCGGCAGGGGAGCAGTACTTC	CASSSLGLAGAAGEQYF
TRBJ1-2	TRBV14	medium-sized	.	TGTGCCAGCAGCCTTCAGGGGCTTGGAGGCTACACCTTC	CASSLQGLGGYTF
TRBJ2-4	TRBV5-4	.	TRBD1	TGTGCCAGCAGCTTAGGGACAGAACTAGCCAAAAACATTCAGTACTTC	CASSLGTELAKNIQYF
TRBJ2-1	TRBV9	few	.	TGTGCCAGCAGCCCCTCTGTAGCGGACTACAATGAGCAGTTCTTC	CASSPSVADYNEQFF
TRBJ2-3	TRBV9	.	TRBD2	TGTGCCAGCAGCCCCGGGACTAGCGGGGGGGCCGTAGATACGCAGTATTTT	CASSPGTSGGAVDTQYF
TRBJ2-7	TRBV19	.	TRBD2	TGTGCCAGTAGTATAGACTGGACTAGCGGGGCCTACGAGCAGTACTTC	CASSIDWTSGAYEQYF
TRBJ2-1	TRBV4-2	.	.	TGTGCCAGCAGCAAGAAGGGAAGCCTAGCGAACAATGAGCAGTTCTTC	CASSKKGSLANNEQFF
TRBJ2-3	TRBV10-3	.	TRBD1	TGTGCCATCAGTGGGGCGGACAGGGGGCGAGTAGATACGCAGTATTTT	CAISGADRGRVDTQYF
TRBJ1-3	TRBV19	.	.	TGTGCCAGTAGTATCGCGCCCATCGGGGGCTCTGGAAACACCATATATTTT	CASSIAPIGGSGNTIYF
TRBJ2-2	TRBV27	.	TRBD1	TGTGCCAGCAGTCCGAGGACAGGGTTCTCCACCGGGGAGCTGTTTTTT	CASSPRTGFSTGELFF
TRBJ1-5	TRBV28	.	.	TGTGCCAGCAATACAGGGTCTTTGGGATTTCAGCCCCAGCATTTT	CASNTGSLGFQPQHF
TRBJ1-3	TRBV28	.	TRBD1	TGTGCCAGTCAGCCGACAGGGGGCGAGTTCTACGGAAACACCATATATTTT	CASQPTGGEFYGNTIYF
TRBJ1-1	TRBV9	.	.	TGTGCCAGCAGCGTAGTTAGGGACACTGAAGCTTTCTTT	CASSVVRDTEAFF
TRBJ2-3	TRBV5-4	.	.	TGTGCCAGCAGAGGGGCAGCAAGCACAGATACGCAGTATTTT	CASRGAASTDTQYF
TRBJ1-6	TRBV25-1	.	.	TGTGCCAGCACCAACCAGGGTACACCCCTCCACTTT	CASTNQGTPLHF
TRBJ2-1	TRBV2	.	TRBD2	TGTGCCAGCAGTGAATTGGTAGCGGGGGGTGAGCAGTTCTTC	CASSELVAGGEQFF
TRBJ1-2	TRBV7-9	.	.	TGTGCCAGCAGCTTAGAGCAGGGGCTTTATGGCTACACCTTC	CASSLEQGLYGYTF
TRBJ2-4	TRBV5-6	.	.	TGTGCCAGCAGTCTTGGGGACCGACGACTCAGTGGAAACATTCAGTACTTC	CASSLGDRRLSGNIQYF
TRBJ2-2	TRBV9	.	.	TGTGCCAGCAGCGTAGACCCCGTTAACACCGGGGAGCTGTTTTTT	CASSVDPVNTGELFF
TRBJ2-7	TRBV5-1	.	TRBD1	TGCGCCAGCAGCTTGGGACAGGGAATGTCCGAGCAGTACTTC	CASSLGQGMSEQYF
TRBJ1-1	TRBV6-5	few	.	TGTGCCAGCAGTTACCTTGGGAACACTGAAGCTTTCTTT	CASSYLGNTEAFF
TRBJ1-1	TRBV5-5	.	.	TGTGCCAGCAAATGGGACTTGAACACTGAAGCTTTCTTT	CASKWDLNTEAFF
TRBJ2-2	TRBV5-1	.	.	TGCGCCAGCAGCTTGGGACCTGAGGCGAACACCGGGGAGCTGTTTTTT	CASSLGPEANTGELFF
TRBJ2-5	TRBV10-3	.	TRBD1	TGTGCCATCAGTGAACAGACAGGGGGCTCGAAAGAGACCCAGTACTTC	CAISEQTGGSKETQYF
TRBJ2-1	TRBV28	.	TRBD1	TGTGCCAGCAGAGAATCCCGGGACAGGGGTAGGGATGAGCAGTTCTTC	CASRESRDRGRDEQFF